This is a list of T cell receptor beta chains from one sample in a study of blood T cell repertoires in COVID-19. Clones were sequenced by immunoSEQ multiplex PCR, and TCRdb holds only the in-frame ones, with some missing. The sample has about 140,000 clones; 82% are singletons. The sequenced sample consisted of peripheral blood. These receptors were collected from an elderly woman with acute or convalescent COVID-19. Each CDR3 is given with its conserved first and last residue.

>TRBV5-1|TRBJ2-6
CASRKTGRAAGANVLTF
>TRBV19|TRBJ1-1
CASSMGQLNTEAFF
>TRBV11-2|TRBJ2-2
CASSLYGGATGELFF
>TRBV9|TRBJ2-7
CASSVDGQGLYEQYF
>TRBV28|TRBJ2-1
CASSSASAITYNEQFF
>TRBV3-1/TRBV3-2|TRBJ2-2
CASSQGSDKNTGELFF
>TRBV2|TRBJ1-6
CASSEVGGAGNSPLHF
>TRBV5-1|TRBJ2-1
CASSFTGGASWEQFF
>TRBV7-9|TRBJ2-1
CASSLGLAGAEQFF
>TRBV5-1|TRBJ2-7
CASSLGAWEQYF
>TRBV3-1/TRBV3-2|TRBJ1-6
CASSPGSYNSPLHF
>TRBV28|TRBJ2-7
CASSFQGYYEQYF
>TRBV18|TRBJ2-5
CASSPRQGEETQYF
>TRBV5-1|TRBJ2-1
CASSPLTSGGNEQFF
>TRBV21-1|TRBJ1-2
CASSKGDRDTNYGYTF
>TRBV7-8|TRBJ2-7
CASSWGRGEQYF
>TRBV5-1|TRBJ2-7
CASSLGQGSPYEQYF
>TRBV3-1/TRBV3-2|TRBJ1-2
CASSRGSLKNYGYTF